These T cell receptor beta chains were read from a single sample in a study of shared clonotypes between healthy human individuals. Generated by immunoSEQ multiplex PCR, the TCRdb table keeps only in-frame clones and is missing some. The sample holds about 820,000 clones; about 91% are singletons and the top ten take about 24%. The material sequenced was naive CD8+ T cells sorted from blood. Every receptor here comes from a young man in good health. Each CDR3 is given with its conserved first and last residue. Fields, in order: D gene, clone size, V gene, J gene, CDR3 DNA, CDR3 protein. The D gene is left open where the match is weak. Clone size is given for some rows only: seen once, a few or many times, or a class if the clone is expanded.

>NA|NA|TRBV5-1|TRBJ1-1
TGCGCCAGCAGCCCATGGGAGGGTACGAGGACTGAAGCTTTCTTT
CASSPWEGTRTEAFF
>NA|NA|TRBV6-1|TRBJ1-5
TGTGCCAGCAGGGAACGGAGTCAGCCCCAGCATTTT
CASRERSQPQHF
>TRBD2|NA|TRBV11-2|TRBJ2-1
TGTGCCAGCACCTTTAGTGTTGGACTAGTACTCAATGAGCAGTTCTTC
CASTFSVGLVLNEQFF
>NA|few|TRBV7-2|TRBJ1-5
TGTGCCAGCAGCTTAGCCCTTTATCAGCCCCAGCATTTT
CASSLALYQPQHF
>NA|NA|TRBV11-2|TRBJ2-5
TGTGCCAGCTCCGCGGACCCATCAAGAGAGACCCAGTACTTC
CASSADPSRETQYF
>TRBD1|NA|TRBV7-3|TRBJ2-3
TGTGCCAGCAGCCGCGAGGGACAGGGGATGGCCTTGGGCACAGATACGCAGTATTTT
CASSREGQGMALGTDTQYF
>NA|once|TRBV7-9|TRBJ2-4
TGTGCCAGCAGGAAGACAGAGCCGGGGGACATTCAGTACTTC
CASRKTEPGDIQYF
>NA|NA|TRBV11-3|TRBJ2-3
TGTGCCAGCAGCCCCGTGGGGGGTGGCACAGATACGCAGTATTTT
CASSPVGGGTDTQYF
>NA|NA|TRBV6-1|TRBJ2-5
TGTGCCAGCAGGGAAAGGGGCATCTATGGGGAGACCCAGTACTTC
CASRERGIYGETQYF
>TRBD1|NA|TRBV4-1|TRBJ2-3
TGCGCCAGCAGCCAAGAGCCAGGGGGCTTCCCAGATACGCAGTATTTT
CASSQEPGGFPDTQYF
>TRBD2|NA|TRBV2|TRBJ2-1
TGTGCCAGCAGTGGCATTGTAGGGAGGGCCAATGAGCAGTTCTTC
CASSGIVGRANEQFF
>NA|NA|TRBV4-1|TRBJ1-1
TGCGCCAGCAGCGACCGCGGCTTAGGAAACACTGAAGCTTTCTTT
CASSDRGLGNTEAFF
>NA|once|TRBV18|TRBJ2-6
TGTGCCAGCTCAGCCTACTCTGGGGCCAACGTCCTGACTTTC
CASSAYSGANVLTF
>NA|NA|TRBV28|TRBJ2-7
TGTGCCAGCAGTTTATCAGGCGGGACACCCGCGGGGTACGAGCAGTACTTC
CASSLSGGTPAGYEQYF
>NA|NA|TRBV10-2|TRBJ2-7
TGCGCCAGCAGTGATGCAGCGAGCTACGAGCAGTACTTC
CASSDAASYEQYF
>TRBD1|once|TRBV11-2|TRBJ1-5
TGTGCCAGCAGCTTAGAGACAGGGTTGCAGGATCAGCCCCAGCATTTT
CASSLETGLQDQPQHF
>NA|NA|TRBV7-2|TRBJ2-7
TGTGCCAGCAGCTTAGGGTGGGCAACGGATTCCTACGAGCAGTACTTC
CASSLGWATDSYEQYF
>NA|once|TRBV29-1|TRBJ2-7
TGCAGCGTGAGATCGTTGGAGGGCCTCTCCTACGAGCAGTACTTC
CSVRSLEGLSYEQYF
>NA|NA|TRBV27|TRBJ1-4
TGTGCCAGCAGTCGGCAGCGCCGGGATGAAAAACTGTTTTTT
CASSRQRRDEKLFF
>NA|NA|TRBV7-9|TRBJ2-5
TGTGCCAGCAGCTTAGGTAGAGAGACCCAGTACTTC
CASSLGRETQYF
>TRBD1|NA|TRBV6-5|TRBJ2-7
TGTGCCAGCAGTTACTCGGGGACAGGGAGCGAGCAGTACTTC
CASSYSGTGSEQYF
>NA|NA|TRBV29-1|TRBJ2-1
TGCAGCGTCGAAGACTCGACTATGGGGGATGAGCAGTTCTTC
CSVEDSTMGDEQFF
>TRBD2|few|TRBV11-3|TRBJ2-1
TGTGCCAGCAGCCCGCTTAGCGGGAGAGGCAATGAGCAGTTCTTC
CASSPLSGRGNEQFF
>NA|NA|TRBV18|TRBJ2-1
TGTGCCTGCCACAGCGCGTACAATGAGCAGTTCTTC
CACHSAYNEQFF
>NA|NA|TRBV28|TRBJ1-3
TGTGCCAGCAGCAAATTCCGCCCCGACACCATATATTTT
CASSKFRPDTIYF
>NA|once|TRBV7-9|TRBJ2-1
TGTGCCAGCTCTCCTATGAATGAGCAGTTCTTC
CASSPMNEQFF
>TRBD2|NA|TRBV7-6|TRBJ2-1
TGTGCCAGCAGCTTAGACTCTAGCGGGGGGAATGAGCAGTTCTTC
CASSLDSSGGNEQFF
>TRBD2|NA|TRBV2|TRBJ2-1
TGTGCCAGCAGGTCGGCGGGAGGTTACAATGAGCAGTTCTTC
CASRSAGGYNEQFF
>NA|NA|TRBV27|TRBJ2-1
TGTGCCAGCAGTACCAAACCGGGACTTCGGGAGCAGTTCTTC
CASSTKPGLREQFF
>TRBD1|NA|TRBV29-1|TRBJ2-7
TGCAGCGTTCCACACCCGGGACAGAAAGGGGGTTACGAGCAGTACTTC
CSVPHPGQKGGYEQYF
>NA|NA|TRBV27|TRBJ2-7
TGTGCCAGCAGTTTTTTTGCAGGGACCTACGAGCAGTACTTC
CASSFFAGTYEQYF
>NA|NA|TRBV6-6|TRBJ2-7
TGTGCCAGCAGTTACGACCTCTACGAGCAGTACTTC
CASSYDLYEQYF
>TRBD2|NA|TRBV4-1|TRBJ2-1
TGCGCCAGCAGCCAAGATCTATCTAGCGGGAGACGTGAGCAGTTCTTC
CASSQDLSSGRREQFF
>NA|once|TRBV5-8|TRBJ2-3
TGTGCCAGCAGCTTGTTAGGATACACAGATACGCAGTATTTT
CASSLLGYTDTQYF
>NA|few|TRBV27|TRBJ1-1
TGTGCCAGCAGTTTGGGGACAACGAACACTGAAGCTTTCTTT
CASSLGTTNTEAFF
>TRBD1|NA|TRBV9|TRBJ2-7
TGTGCCAGCAGCGCCACGACCGGGACAGGGACCTACGAGCAGTACTTC
CASSATTGTGTYEQYF
>TRBD1|NA|TRBV7-9|TRBJ1-2
TGTGCCAGCAGCTTATTTTGGACAGGGGAGTGGAACTATGGCTACACCTTC
CASSLFWTGEWNYGYTF